What follows is one T cell receptor (beta chain) and its context. Its matching antigen is unknown. The method was immunoSEQ multiplex PCR; TCRdb's version includes in-frame clones alone and lacks a portion of them. The repertoire has roughly 150,000 clones, about 91% of them found once; the top ten carry around 1.8%. The entry originates in a study of T cell responses to AZD1222 COVID-19 vaccine. Study-level results: There were repertoire samples only from the period after the peak T cell response.

The material was peripheral blood, obtained on day 0 of AZD1222 vaccination. The sequence was collected from an adult in good health.

CDR3 nucleotides: TGTGCCAGCAGTTACCGGGACAGGCGTGGTGACATTCAGTACTTC. Its translation: CASSYRDRRGDIQYF. This rearrangement joins TRBV6-5 to TRBJ2-4; 8 bases align to TRBD1. J was trimmed by 8 bases and V by 2 bases; bases with no gene match: 8. CDR3 length: 15 residues. Germline values: CDR1 MNHEY, CDR2 SVGAGI.